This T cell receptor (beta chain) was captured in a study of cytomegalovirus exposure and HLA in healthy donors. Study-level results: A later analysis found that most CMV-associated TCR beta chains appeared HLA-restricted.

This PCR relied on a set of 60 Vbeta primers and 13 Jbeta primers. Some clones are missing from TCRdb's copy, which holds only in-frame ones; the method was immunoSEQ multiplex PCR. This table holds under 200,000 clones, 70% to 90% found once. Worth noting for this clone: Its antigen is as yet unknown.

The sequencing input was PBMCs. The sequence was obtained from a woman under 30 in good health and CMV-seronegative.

The CDR3 DNA is TGTGCCAGCAGTGAAGGTCTGGGAGACAGGGTCTATGGCTACACCTTC. Amino acids: CASSEGLGDRVYGYTF. V and J are TRBV2 and TRBJ1-2; 7 bases map to TRBD1. The germline gives CDR1 SNHLY, CDR2 FYNNEI. The length of the CDR3 is 16 residues. The J segment lost 4 bases and the V segment lost 1 base, leaving 9 bases of the junction unmatched. Combining the CDR3 with reference TRBV2 and TRBJ1-2 gives the whole variable domain EPEVTQTPSHQVTQMGQEVILRCVPISNHLYFYWYRQILGQKVEFLVSFYNNEISEKSEIFDDQFSVERPDGSNFTLKIRSTKLEDSAMYFCASSEGLGDRVYGYTFGSGTRLTVV.